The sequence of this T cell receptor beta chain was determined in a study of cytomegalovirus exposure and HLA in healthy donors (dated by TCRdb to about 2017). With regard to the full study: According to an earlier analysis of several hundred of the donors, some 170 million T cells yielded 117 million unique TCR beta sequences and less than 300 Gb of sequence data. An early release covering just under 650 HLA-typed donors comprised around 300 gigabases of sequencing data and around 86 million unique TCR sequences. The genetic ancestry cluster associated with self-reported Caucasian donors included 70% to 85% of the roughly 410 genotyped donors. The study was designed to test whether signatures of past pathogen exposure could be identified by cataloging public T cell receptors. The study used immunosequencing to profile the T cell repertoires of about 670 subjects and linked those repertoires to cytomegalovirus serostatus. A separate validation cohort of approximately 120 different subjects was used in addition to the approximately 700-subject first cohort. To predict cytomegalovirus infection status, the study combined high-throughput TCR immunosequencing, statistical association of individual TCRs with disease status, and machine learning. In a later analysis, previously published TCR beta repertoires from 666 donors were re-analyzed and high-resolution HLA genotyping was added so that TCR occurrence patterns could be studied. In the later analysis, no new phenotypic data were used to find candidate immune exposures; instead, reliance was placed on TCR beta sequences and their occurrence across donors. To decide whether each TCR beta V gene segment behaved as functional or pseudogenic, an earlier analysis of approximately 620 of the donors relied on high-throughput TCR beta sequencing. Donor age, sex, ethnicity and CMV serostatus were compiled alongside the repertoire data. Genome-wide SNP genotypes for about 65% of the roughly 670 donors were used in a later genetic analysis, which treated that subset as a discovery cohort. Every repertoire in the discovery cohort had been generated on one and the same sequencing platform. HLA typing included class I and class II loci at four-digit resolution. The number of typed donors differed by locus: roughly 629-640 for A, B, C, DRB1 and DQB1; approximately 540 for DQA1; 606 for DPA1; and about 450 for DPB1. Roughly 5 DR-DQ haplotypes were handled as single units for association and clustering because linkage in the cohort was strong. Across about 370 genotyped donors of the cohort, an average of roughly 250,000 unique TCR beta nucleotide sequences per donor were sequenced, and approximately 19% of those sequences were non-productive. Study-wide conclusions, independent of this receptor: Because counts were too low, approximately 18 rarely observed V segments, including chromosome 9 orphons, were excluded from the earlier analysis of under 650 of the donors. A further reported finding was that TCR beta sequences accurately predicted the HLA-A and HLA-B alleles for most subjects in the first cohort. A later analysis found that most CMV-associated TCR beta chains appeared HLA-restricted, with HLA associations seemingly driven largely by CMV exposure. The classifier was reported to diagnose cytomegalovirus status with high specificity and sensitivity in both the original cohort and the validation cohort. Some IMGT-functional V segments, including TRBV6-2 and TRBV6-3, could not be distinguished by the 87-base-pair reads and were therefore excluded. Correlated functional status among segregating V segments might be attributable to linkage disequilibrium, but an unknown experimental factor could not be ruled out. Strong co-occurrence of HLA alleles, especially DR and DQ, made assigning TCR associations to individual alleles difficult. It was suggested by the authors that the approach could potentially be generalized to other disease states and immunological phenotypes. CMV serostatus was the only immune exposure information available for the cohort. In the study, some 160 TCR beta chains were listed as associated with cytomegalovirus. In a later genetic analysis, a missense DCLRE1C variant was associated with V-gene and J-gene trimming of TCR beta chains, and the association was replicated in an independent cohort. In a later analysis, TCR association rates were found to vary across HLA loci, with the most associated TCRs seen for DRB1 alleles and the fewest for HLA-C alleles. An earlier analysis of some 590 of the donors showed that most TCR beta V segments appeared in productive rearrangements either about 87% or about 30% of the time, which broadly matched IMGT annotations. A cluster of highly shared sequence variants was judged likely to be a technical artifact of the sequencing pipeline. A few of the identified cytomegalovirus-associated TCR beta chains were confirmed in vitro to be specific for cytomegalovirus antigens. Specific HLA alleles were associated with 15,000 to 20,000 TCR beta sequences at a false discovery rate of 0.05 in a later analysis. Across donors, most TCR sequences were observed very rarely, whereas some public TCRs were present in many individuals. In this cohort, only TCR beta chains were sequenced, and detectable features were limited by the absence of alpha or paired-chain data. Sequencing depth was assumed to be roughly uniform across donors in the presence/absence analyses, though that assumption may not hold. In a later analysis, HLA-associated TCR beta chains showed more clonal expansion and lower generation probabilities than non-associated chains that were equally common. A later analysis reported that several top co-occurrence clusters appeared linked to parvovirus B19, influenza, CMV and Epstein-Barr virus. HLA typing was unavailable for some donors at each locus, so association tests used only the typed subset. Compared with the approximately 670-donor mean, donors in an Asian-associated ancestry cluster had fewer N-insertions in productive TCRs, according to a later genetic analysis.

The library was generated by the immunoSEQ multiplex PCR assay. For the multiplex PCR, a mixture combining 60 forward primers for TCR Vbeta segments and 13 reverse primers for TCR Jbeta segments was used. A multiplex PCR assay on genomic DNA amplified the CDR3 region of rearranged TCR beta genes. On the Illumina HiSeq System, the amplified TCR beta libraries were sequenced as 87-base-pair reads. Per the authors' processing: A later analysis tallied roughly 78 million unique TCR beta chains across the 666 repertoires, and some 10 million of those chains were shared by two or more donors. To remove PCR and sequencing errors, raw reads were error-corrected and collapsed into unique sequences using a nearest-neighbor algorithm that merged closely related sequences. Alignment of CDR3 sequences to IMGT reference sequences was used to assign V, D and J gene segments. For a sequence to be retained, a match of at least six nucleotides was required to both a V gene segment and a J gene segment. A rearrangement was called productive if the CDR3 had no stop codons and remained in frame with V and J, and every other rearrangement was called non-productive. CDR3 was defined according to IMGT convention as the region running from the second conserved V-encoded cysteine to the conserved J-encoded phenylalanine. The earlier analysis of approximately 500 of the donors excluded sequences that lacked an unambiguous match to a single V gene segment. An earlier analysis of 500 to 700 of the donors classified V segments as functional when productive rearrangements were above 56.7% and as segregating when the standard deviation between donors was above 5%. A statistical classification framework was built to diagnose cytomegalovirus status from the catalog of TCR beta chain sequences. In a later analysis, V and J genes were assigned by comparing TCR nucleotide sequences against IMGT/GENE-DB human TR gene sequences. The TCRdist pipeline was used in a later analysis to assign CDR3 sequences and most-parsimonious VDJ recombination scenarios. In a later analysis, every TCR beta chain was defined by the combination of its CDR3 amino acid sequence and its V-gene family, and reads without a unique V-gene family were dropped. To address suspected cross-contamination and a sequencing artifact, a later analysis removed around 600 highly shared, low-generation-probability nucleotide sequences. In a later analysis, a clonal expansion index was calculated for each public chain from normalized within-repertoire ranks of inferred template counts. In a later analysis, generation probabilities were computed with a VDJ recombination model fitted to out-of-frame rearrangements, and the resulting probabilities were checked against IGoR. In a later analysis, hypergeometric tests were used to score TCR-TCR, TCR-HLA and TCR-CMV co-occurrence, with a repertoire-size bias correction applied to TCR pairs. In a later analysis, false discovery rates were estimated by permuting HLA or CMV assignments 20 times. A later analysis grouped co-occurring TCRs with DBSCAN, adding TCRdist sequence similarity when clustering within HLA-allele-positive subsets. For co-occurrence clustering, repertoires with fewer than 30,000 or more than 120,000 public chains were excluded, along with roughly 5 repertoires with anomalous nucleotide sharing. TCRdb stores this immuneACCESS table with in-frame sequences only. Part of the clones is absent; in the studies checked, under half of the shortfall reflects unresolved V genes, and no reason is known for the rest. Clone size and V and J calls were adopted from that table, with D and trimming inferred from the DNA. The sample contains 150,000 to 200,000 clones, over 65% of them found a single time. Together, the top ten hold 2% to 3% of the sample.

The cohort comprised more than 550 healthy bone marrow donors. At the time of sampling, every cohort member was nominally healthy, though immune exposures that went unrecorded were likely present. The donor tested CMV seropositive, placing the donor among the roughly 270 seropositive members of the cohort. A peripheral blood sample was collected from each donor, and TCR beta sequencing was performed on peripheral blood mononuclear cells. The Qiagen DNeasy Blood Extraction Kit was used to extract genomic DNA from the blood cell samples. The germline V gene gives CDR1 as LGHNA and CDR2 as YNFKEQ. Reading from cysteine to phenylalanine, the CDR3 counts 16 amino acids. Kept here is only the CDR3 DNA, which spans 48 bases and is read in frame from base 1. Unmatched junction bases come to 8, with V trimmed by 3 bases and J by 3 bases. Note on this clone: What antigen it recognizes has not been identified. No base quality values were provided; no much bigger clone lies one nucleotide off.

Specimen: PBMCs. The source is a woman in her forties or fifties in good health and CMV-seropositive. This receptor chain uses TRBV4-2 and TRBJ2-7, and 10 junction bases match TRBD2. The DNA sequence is TGTGCCAGCAGCCAGACGGCTAGCGGGGGTAGCTACGAGCAGTACTTC. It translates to CASSQTASGGSYEQYF.